This is a list of T cell receptor beta chains from one sample in a study of cytomegalovirus exposure and HLA in healthy donors. Measured with immunoSEQ multiplex PCR; TCRdb has only the in-frame clones, and not every one. The sample lists over 200,000 clones, roughly 80% seen once, with 5.4% in the top ten. Sequencing used PBMCs. The source of these receptors is a woman between 40 and 50 years old in good health and CMV-seropositive. CDR3s include the opening cysteine and the closing phenylalanine or tryptophan. Each record gives: clone size, D gene, J gene, V gene, CDR3 protein, CDR3 DNA. D genes are given only for firm matches. Not every row has a clone size; where given, it reads once, few, many or a size class.

- | TRBD2 | TRBJ2-2 | TRBV9 | CASSETGTSSTGELFF | TGTGCCAGCAGCGAAACCGGGACTAGCAGCACCGGGGAGCTGTTTTTT
- | - | TRBJ2-1 | TRBV7-9 | CASSTGINANEQFF | TGTGCCAGCAGTACCGGGATAAATGCGAATGAGCAGTTCTTC
- | - | TRBJ2-7 | TRBV1 | CTSATSGSSYEQYF | TGCACCAGCGCGACTAGCGGGAGCTCCTACGAGCAGTACTTC
- | TRBD2 | TRBJ2-1 | TRBV7-3 | CASSSGLAGGREQFF | TGTGCCAGCAGCTCAGGACTAGCGGGGGGGCGGGAGCAGTTCTTC
- | TRBD1 | TRBJ2-7 | TRBV10-3 | CAISQGQGVTYEQYF | TGTGCCATCAGCCAAGGACAGGGTGTCACCTACGAGCAGTACTTC
- | - | TRBJ1-4 | TRBV12-1 | CASSPEGQSNEKLFF | TGTGCCAGCAGCCCTGAGGGACAGTCTAATGAAAAACTGTTTTTT
- | TRBD2 | TRBJ2-7 | TRBV13 | CASSPGSGGAWEQYF | TGTGCCAGCAGCCCGGGCAGCGGGGGGGCGTGGGAGCAGTACTTC
- | - | TRBJ1-2 | TRBV5-4 | CASRGGDYGYTF | TGTGCCAGCCGGGGAGGGGACTATGGCTACACCTTC
- | - | TRBJ2-7 | TRBV7-2 | CASSLGVSGYEQYF | TGTGCCAGCAGCTTAGGGGTTAGCGGCTACGAGCAGTACTTC
- | - | TRBJ1-6 | TRBV2 | CASSESYNSPLHF | TGTGCCAGCAGTGAGAGCTATAATTCACCCCTCCACTTT
- | - | TRBJ1-3 | TRBV5-6 | CASSWGGTGSGNTIYF | TGTGCCAGCAGCTGGGGGGGAACAGGCTCTGGAAACACCATATATTTT
- | - | TRBJ2-4 | TRBV19 | CASSIGRRYPQNIQYF | TGTGCCAGTAGTATAGGACGGAGATACCCTCAAAACATTCAGTACTTC
- | TRBD1 | TRBJ1-2 | TRBV5-4 | CASSSGTDWDGYTF | TGTGCCAGCAGTTCCGGGACAGATTGGGATGGCTACACCTTC
- | - | TRBJ2-7 | TRBV15 | CATSRSREQYF | TGTGCCACCAGCAGATCGAGGGAGCAGTACTTC
- | TRBD1 | TRBJ1-2 | TRBV7-9 | CASSLGRRTGEDGYTF | TGTGCCAGCAGCTTAGGTCGGAGGACAGGGGAGGATGGCTACACCTTC
- | TRBD1 | TRBJ2-7 | TRBV9 | CASSQGTGGFGEQYF | TGTGCCAGCAGCCAGGGGACAGGGGGCTTTGGCGAGCAGTACTTC
- | - | TRBJ1-6 | TRBV7-8 | CASSLIRNSPLHF | TGTGCCAGCAGCTTAATCAGGAATTCCCCCCTCCACTTT
- | TRBD1 | TRBJ1-4 | TRBV11-3 | CASSQTGGTQEKLFF | TGTGCCAGCAGCCAGACAGGGGGCACTCAGGAAAAACTGTTTTTT
few | TRBD1 | TRBJ2-7 | TRBV5-1 | CASSFTGQGSGEQYF | TGCGCCAGCAGCTTCACCGGACAGGGGAGTGGGGAGCAGTACTTC
- | TRBD1 | TRBJ2-7 | TRBV28 | CASSLPRDRYEQYF | TGTGCCAGCAGTTTGCCCCGGGACAGGTACGAGCAGTACTTC
- | - | TRBJ1-1 | TRBV5-1 | CASSLGEYTEAFF | TGCGCCAGCAGCTTGGGGGAGTACACTGAAGCTTTCTTT
once | TRBD2 | TRBJ2-1 | TRBV2 | CASRAGGRYNEQFF | TGTGCCAGCAGAGCGGGGGGCCGGTACAATGAGCAGTTCTTC
- | TRBD1 | TRBJ1-2 | TRBV30 | CAWRGTGGPWGYTF | TGTGCCTGGAGGGGGACAGGGGGCCCCTGGGGCTACACCTTC
- | TRBD1 | TRBJ1-1 | TRBV7-2 | CASRRPGGAGEAFF | TGTGCCAGCAGACGCCCAGGGGGCGCGGGTGAAGCTTTCTTT
- | TRBD2 | TRBJ2-3 | TRBV30 | CAWGRLASITDTQYF | TGTGCCTGGGGTCGACTAGCGTCGATCACAGATACGCAGTATTTT
few | - | TRBJ2-3 | TRBV13 | CASSSKTGAGADTQYF | TGTGCCAGCAGTTCCAAGACAGGGGCGGGGGCAGATACGCAGTATTTT
- | - | TRBJ2-1 | TRBV5-6 | CASSQGGLYEQFF | TGTGCCAGCAGCCAAGGAGGTCTATATGAGCAGTTCTTC
- | - | TRBJ2-7 | TRBV5-4 | CASSIGGRNYEQYF | TGTGCCAGCAGCATCGGAGGGAGGAACTACGAGCAGTACTTC
- | - | TRBJ2-1 | TRBV18 | CASSPGLDNEQFF | TGTGCCAGCTCACCAGGACTGGACAATGAGCAGTTCTTC
- | TRBD2 | TRBJ2-5 | TRBV5-1 | CASSPSGTSGSAETQYF | TGCGCCAGCAGCCCATCCGGGACTAGCGGGAGTGCGGAGACCCAGTACTTC
- | - | TRBJ2-7 | TRBV6-5 | CADILGGEQYF | TGTGCCGATATTCTAGGCGGCGAGCAGTACTTC
- | - | TRBJ1-5 | TRBV9 | CASSRRGENNQPQHF | TGTGCCAGCAGCCGGCGGGGGGAGAACAATCAGCCCCAGCATTTT